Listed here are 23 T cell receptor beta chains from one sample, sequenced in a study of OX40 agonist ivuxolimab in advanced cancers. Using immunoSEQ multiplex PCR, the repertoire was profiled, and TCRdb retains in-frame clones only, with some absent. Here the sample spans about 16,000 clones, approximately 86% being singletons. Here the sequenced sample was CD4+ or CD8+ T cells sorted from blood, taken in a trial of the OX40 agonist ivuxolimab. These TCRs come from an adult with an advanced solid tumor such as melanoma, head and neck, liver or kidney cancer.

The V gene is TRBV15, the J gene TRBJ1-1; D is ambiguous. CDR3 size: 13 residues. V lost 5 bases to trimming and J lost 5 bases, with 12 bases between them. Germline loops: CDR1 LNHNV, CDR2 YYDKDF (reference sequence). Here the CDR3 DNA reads TGTGCCACCAGCGTAGGGATGCGGACTGAAGCTTTCTTT. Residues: CATSVGMRTEAFF.

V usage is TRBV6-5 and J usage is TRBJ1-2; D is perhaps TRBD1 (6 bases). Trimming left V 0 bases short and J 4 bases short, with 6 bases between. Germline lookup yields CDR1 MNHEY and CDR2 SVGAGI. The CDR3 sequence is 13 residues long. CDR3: CASSYSGGYGYTF. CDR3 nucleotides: TGTGCCAGCAGTTACTCAGGGGGCTATGGCTACACCTTC.

The CDR3 nucleotides are TGTGCCACCAGCTCTCGACTAGCGGGAGGGAGGGAGCTGTTTTTT. Its translation is CATSSRLAGGRELFF. The J gene is TRBJ2-2, the V gene TRBV15; TRBD2 aligns across 14 bases. The CDR3 is made up of 15 amino acids. V lost 5 bases and J lost 9; bases outside the gene matches: 5. Germline V gene sequence: CDR1 LNHNV, CDR2 YYDKDF (reference sequence).

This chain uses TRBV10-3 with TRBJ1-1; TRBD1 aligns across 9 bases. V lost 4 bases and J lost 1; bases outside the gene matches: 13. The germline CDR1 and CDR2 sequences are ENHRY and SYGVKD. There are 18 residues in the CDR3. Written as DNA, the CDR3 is TGTGCCATCAGTGTTGTACAGGGGGCAGGGGGTTCGAACACTGAAGCTTTCTTT. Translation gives CAISVVQGAGGSNTEAFF.

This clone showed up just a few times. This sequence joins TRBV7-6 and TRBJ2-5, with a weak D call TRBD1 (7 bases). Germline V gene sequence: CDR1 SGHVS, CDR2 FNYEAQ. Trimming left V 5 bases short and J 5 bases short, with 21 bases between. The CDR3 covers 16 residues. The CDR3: CASSPQGQSAGETQYF. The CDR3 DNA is TGTGCCAGCAGCCCCCAGGGACAGTCCGCGGGGGAGACCCAGTACTTC.

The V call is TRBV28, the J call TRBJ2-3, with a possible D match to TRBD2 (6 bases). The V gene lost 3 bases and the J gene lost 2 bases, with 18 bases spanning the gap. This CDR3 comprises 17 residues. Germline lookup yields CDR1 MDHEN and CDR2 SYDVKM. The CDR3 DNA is TGTGCCAGCAGTTTTTTTATCGGACTAAAGAACACAGATACGCAGTATTTT. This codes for CASSFFIGLKNTDTQYF.

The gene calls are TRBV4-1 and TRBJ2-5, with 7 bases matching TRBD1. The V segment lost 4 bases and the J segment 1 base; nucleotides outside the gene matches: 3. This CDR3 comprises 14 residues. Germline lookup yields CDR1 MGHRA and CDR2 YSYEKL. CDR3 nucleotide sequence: TGCGCCAGCAGCCCCTGGACAGGCCAAGAGACCCAGTACTTC. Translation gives CASSPWTGQETQYF.

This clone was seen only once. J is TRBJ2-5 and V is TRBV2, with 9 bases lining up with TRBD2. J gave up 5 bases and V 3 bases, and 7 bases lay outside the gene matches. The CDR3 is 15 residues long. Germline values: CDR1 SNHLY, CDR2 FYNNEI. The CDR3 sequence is CASSEGLAGQETQYF. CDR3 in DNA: TGTGCCAGCAGTGAGGGACTAGCTGGGCAGGAGACCCAGTACTTC.

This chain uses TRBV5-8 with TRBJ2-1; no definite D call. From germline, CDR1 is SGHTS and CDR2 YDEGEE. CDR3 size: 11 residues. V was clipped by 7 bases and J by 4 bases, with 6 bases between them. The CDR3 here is CASSFYNEQFF. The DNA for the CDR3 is TGTGCCAGCTCCTTTTACAATGAGCAGTTCTTC.

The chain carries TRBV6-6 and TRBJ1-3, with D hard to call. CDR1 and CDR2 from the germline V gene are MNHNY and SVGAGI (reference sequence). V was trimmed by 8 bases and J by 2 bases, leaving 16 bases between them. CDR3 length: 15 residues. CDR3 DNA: TGTGCCAGCGCCTCCTTGGGCCTAGCTGGAAACACCATATATTTT. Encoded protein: CASASLGLAGNTIYF.

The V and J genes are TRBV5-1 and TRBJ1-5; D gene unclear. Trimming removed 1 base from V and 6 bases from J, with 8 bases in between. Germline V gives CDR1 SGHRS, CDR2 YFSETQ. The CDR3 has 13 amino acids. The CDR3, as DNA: TGCGCCAGCAGCTTGAGCTGGGGTCAGCCCCAGCATTTT. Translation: CASSLSWGQPQHF.

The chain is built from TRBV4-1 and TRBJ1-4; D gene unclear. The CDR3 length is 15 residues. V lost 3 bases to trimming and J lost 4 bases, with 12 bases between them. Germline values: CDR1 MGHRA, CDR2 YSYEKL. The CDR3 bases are TGCGCCAGCAGCCAGCCGGACTCTTATAATGAAAAACTGTTTTTT. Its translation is CASSQPDSYNEKLFF.

CDR3 DNA sequence: TGTGCCAGCTCACTCCAGTCCGCAGGGGGGGGAAACATTCAGTACTTC. Protein product: CASSLQSAGGGNIQYF. The chain recombines TRBV18 with TRBJ2-4, with D perhaps matching TRBD1 or TRBD2 (7 bases each). V lost 4 bases and J 6 bases, leaving 19 bases between the germline ends. Germline assignment: CDR1 KGHSH and CDR2 LQKENI. The CDR3 is 16 amino acids.

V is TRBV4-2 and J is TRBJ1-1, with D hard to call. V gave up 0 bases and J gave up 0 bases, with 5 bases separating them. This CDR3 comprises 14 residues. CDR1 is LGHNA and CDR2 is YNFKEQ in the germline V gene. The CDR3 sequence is CASSQDSLNTEAFF. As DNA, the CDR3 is TGTGCCAGCAGCCAAGACAGCTTGAACACTGAAGCTTTCTTT.

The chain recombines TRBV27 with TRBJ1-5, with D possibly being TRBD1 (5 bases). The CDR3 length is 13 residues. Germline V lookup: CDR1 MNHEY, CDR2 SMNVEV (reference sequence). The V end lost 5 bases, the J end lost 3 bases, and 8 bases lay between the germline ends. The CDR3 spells CASSQDINQPQHF. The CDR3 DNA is TGTGCCAGCAGTCAGGACATCAATCAGCCCCAGCATTTT.

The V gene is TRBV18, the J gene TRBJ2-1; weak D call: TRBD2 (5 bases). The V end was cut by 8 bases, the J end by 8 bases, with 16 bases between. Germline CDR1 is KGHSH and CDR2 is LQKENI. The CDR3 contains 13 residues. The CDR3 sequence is CASIAWRADEQFF. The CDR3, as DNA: TGTGCCAGCATCGCGTGGCGGGCCGATGAGCAGTTCTTC.

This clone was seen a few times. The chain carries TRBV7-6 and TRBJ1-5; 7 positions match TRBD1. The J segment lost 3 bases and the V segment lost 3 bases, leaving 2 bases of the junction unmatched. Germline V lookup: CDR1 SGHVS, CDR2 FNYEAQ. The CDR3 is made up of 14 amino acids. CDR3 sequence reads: CASSFGTANQPQHF. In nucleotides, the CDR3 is TGTGCCAGCAGCTTCGGGACAGCCAATCAGCCCCAGCATTTT. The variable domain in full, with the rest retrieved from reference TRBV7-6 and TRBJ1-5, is GAGVSQSPRYKVTKRGQDVALRCDPISGHVSLYWYRQALGQGPEFLTYFNYEAQQDKSGLPNDRFSAERPEGSISTLTIQRTEQRDSAMYRCASSFGTANQPQHFGDGTRLSIL.

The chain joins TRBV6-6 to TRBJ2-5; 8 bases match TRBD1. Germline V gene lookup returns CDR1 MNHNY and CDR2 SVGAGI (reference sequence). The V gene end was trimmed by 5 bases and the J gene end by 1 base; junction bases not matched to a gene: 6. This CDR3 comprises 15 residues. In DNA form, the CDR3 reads TGTGCCAGCAGTCGCTGGGGACAGGTCCAAGAGACCCAGTACTTC. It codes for CASSRWGQVQETQYF.

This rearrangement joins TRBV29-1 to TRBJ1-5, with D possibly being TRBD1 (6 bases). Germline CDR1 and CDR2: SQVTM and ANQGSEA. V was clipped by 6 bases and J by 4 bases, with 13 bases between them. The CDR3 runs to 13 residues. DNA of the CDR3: TGCAGCGTGGGGGCAGGGATTAATCAGCCCCAGCATTTT. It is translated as CSVGAGINQPQHF. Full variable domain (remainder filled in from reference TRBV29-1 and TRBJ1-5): SAVISQKPSRDICQRGTSLTIQCQVDSQVTMMFWYRQQPGQSLTLIATANQGSEATYESGFVIDKFPISRPNLTFSTLTVSNMSPEDSSIYLCSVGAGINQPQHFGDGTRLSIL.

Here the CDR3 DNA reads TGTGCCAGCAGCTTAGATCGGGCCATAACTATTGCTGAGCAGTTCTTC. Residues: CASSLDRAITIAEQFF. J is TRBJ2-1 and V is TRBV11-2; D call uncertain. This CDR3 contains 16 residues. The germline V and J ends were trimmed by 0 bases and 9 bases, with 18 bases remaining between them. Germline CDR1 reads SGHAT; CDR2 reads FQNNGV.

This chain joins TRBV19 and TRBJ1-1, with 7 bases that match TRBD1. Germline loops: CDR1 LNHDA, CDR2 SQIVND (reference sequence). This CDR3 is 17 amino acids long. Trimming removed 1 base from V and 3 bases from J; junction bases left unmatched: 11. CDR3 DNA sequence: TGTGCCAGTAGTATAGGGCAGGGGGAAATTAGGGACACTGAAGCTTTCTTT. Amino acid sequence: CASSIGQGEIRDTEAFF.

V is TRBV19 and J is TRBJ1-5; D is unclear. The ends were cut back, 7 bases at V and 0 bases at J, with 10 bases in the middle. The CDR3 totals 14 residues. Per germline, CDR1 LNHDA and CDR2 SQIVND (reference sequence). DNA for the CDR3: TGTGCCAGTACGTTCCCTTATAGCAATCAGCCCCAGCATTTT. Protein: CASTFPYSNQPQHF.

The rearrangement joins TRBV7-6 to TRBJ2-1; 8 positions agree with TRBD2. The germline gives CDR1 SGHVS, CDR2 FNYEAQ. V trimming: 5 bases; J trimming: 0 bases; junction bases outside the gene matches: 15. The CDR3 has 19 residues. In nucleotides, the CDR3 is TGTGCCAGCAGCCCCCCCGTAGGTAGCGGGACACTCTCCTACAATGAGCAGTTCTTC. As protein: CASSPPVGSGTLSYNEQFF. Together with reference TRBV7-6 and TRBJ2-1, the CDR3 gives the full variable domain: GAGVSQSPRYKVTKRGQDVALRCDPISGHVSLYWYRQALGQGPEFLTYFNYEAQQDKSGLPNDRFSAERPEGSISTLTIQRTEQRDSAMYRCASSPPVGSGTLSYNEQFFGPGTRLTVL.